A selection of T cell receptor beta chains follows, all from one sample in a study of cytomegalovirus exposure and HLA in healthy donors. Sequenced by immunoSEQ multiplex PCR; TCRdb stores in-frame clones only, minus some. The sample lists 150,000 or so clones; less than 85% were seen once. The specimen was PBMCs. These receptors came from a male donor in good health and CMV-seronegative. The CDR3 runs from the conserved cysteine through the conserved F or W. D genes are given only for firm matches. Expanded clones are given a class, and other clones once, few, many or no size at all.

D	size	V	J	CDR3	DNA
.	.	TRBV7-9	TRBJ1-1	CASSGSLRGAAEAFF	TGTGCCAGCAGCGGTAGCCTTCGGGGGGCGGCTGAAGCTTTCTTT
.	.	TRBV2	TRBJ2-2	CASSGRGANTGELFF	TGTGCCAGCAGTGGGAGGGGAGCGAACACCGGGGAGCTGTTTTTT
.	.	TRBV9	TRBJ1-6	CASSVDRTPLHF	TGTGCCAGCAGCGTAGACAGGACACCCCTCCACTTT
TRBD1	.	TRBV10-3	TRBJ2-2	CAILRQGVTGELFF	TGTGCCATCTTAAGGCAGGGGGTTACCGGGGAGCTGTTTTTT
.	.	TRBV19	TRBJ1-1	CASKTGNTEAFF	TGTGCCAGCAAGACGGGAAACACTGAAGCTTTCTTT
.	.	TRBV29-1	TRBJ1-3	CSVEVYRYSGNTIYF	TGCAGCGTTGAAGTCTACAGGTATTCTGGAAACACCATATATTTT
.	.	TRBV6-6	TRBJ1-4	CASSLGADEKLFF	TGTGCCAGCAGTTTGGGGGCTGATGAAAAACTGTTTTTT
.	.	TRBV5-1	TRBJ1-1	CASSLYEGTREAFF	TGCGCCAGCAGCTTGTATGAGGGGACTCGTGAAGCTTTCTTT
.	few	TRBV5-1	TRBJ1-6	CASSVDSPRNSPLHF	TGCGCCAGCAGCGTGGACAGTCCCCGTAATTCACCCCTCCACTTT
TRBD2	.	TRBV9	TRBJ2-1	CASSVGTSGRGNEQFF	TGTGCCAGCAGCGTCGGGACTAGCGGGAGGGGCAATGAGCAGTTCTTC
TRBD2	.	TRBV18	TRBJ2-1	CASSPAAGGLNEQFF	TGTGCCAGCTCACCGGCGGCGGGGGGGCTGAATGAGCAGTTCTTC
.	.	TRBV25-1	TRBJ2-3	CASSEGGAGTDTQYF	TGTGCCAGCAGTGAGGGGGGGGCGGGAACAGATACGCAGTATTTT
TRBD1	.	TRBV27	TRBJ1-6	CASRTTREQGFNSPLHF	TGTGCCAGCAGAACCACCCGAGAACAGGGGTTTAATTCACCCCTCCACTTT
TRBD1	few	TRBV18	TRBJ1-1	CASSPNSGQGAEAFF	TGTGCCAGCTCACCAAATTCCGGACAGGGGGCTGAAGCTTTCTTT
TRBD1	.	TRBV20-1	TRBJ2-5	CSAEGGETQYF	TGCAGTGCTGAAGGGGGCGAGACCCAGTACTTC
TRBD2	.	TRBV5-4	TRBJ2-3	CASSRSGTSGITDTQYF	TGTGCCAGCAGCCGTTCCGGGACTAGCGGAATCACAGATACGCAGTATTTT
TRBD1	.	TRBV6-5	TRBJ1-2	CASSWDREKYGYTF	TGTGCCAGCAGTTGGGACAGGGAGAAATATGGCTACACCTTC
.	.	TRBV7-6	TRBJ2-3	CASSPLADGGPGTQYF	TGTGCCAGCAGCCCCCTCGCGGACGGAGGACCCGGTACGCAGTATTTT
.	.	TRBV6-5	TRBJ2-7	CASKAGLEGSYEQYF	TGTGCCAGCAAGGCAGGACTTGAGGGCTCCTACGAGCAGTACTTC
.	.	TRBV6-6	TRBJ1-2	CASSPDRTYGYTF	TGTGCCAGCAGCCCTGACAGGACCTATGGCTACACCTTC
.	.	TRBV6-1	TRBJ2-2	CASSEWRKNTGELFF	TGTGCCAGCAGTGAATGGAGGAAGAACACCGGGGAGCTGTTTTTT
TRBD1	.	TRBV25-1	TRBJ2-7	CASRGDRGKAISYEQYF	TGTGCCAGCAGGGGGGACAGGGGAAAGGCCATCTCCTACGAGCAGTACTTC
TRBD1	.	TRBV9	TRBJ1-2	CVSSVAGGPNYGYTF	TGTGTCAGCAGCGTAGCAGGGGGACCAAACTATGGCTACACCTTC
TRBD2	.	TRBV4-1	TRBJ2-7	CASSPQGEPAGSYEQYF	TGCGCCAGCAGCCCGCAGGGTGAACCAGCGGGGTCCTACGAGCAGTACTTC
.	.	TRBV29-1	TRBJ2-5	CSAREGGTETQYF	TGCAGCGCCAGGGAGGGGGGAACGGAGACCCAGTACTTC
.	.	TRBV5-1	TRBJ1-5	CASSLASGQPQHF	TGCGCCAGCAGCTTGGCCTCCGGGCAGCCCCAGCATTTT
TRBD2	.	TRBV9	TRBJ2-3	CASSPPISGGAPTQYF	TGTGCCAGCAGCCCACCAATCAGCGGGGGGGCCCCTACGCAGTATTTT
TRBD2	.	TRBV9	TRBJ2-3	CASSVGPSGGGTDTQYF	TGTGCCAGCAGCGTGGGGCCTAGCGGGGGGGGCACAGATACGCAGTATTTT
.	few	TRBV7-2	TRBJ2-7	CASSLTTREQYF	TGTGCCAGCAGCCTGACTACGCGTGAGCAGTACTTC
.	few	TRBV11-2	TRBJ1-1	CASSPDLNTEAFF	TGTGCCAGCAGCCCTGACTTGAACACTGAAGCTTTCTTT
TRBD1	.	TRBV7-2	TRBJ2-2	CASTRQGSGELFF	TGTGCCAGCACCCGACAGGGGTCCGGGGAGCTGTTTTTT
.	.	TRBV5-1	TRBJ2-6	CASSIQGGGSSGANVLTF	TGCGCCAGCAGCATACAGGGGGGGGGCTCCTCTGGGGCCAACGTCCTGACTTTC
TRBD2	once	TRBV19	TRBJ2-7	CASSPSGRDSYEQYF	TGTGCCAGTAGCCCTAGCGGGAGGGATTCCTACGAGCAGTACTTC
.	.	TRBV19	TRBJ2-7	CASSMSGYSYEQYF	TGTGCCAGTAGTATGTCAGGGTACTCCTACGAGCAGTACTTC
.	.	TRBV5-4	TRBJ1-1	CASSILQGPLNTEAFF	TGTGCCAGCAGCATACTCCAGGGTCCTTTGAACACTGAAGCTTTCTTT
TRBD1	.	TRBV29-1	TRBJ1-2	CSVDSPGQGLHGYTF	TGCAGCGTTGATTCTCCGGGACAGGGGCTACACGGCTACACCTTC
.	.	TRBV6-5	TRBJ1-5	CASSYSIGGGQPQHF	TGTGCCAGCAGTTACTCGATCGGGGGAGGTCAGCCCCAGCATTTT
.	.	TRBV11-3	TRBJ2-5	CASSFRTGETQYF	TGTGCCAGCAGCTTCCGGACTGGAGAGACCCAGTACTTC
.	.	TRBV19	TRBJ1-2	CASSSGSDFGYTF	TGTGCCAGTAGTTCCGGGTCCGACTTTGGCTACACCTTC
TRBD1	.	TRBV6-6	TRBJ1-4	CASSYGQGANEKLFF	TGTGCCAGCAGTTACGGACAGGGGGCAAATGAAAAACTGTTTTTT
.	.	TRBV5-1	TRBJ2-4	CASSFGTDLAKNIQYF	TGCGCCAGCAGCTTTGGTACAGATTTAGCCAAAAACATTCAGTACTTC
.	few	TRBV6-1	TRBJ2-3	CASTQSYTDTQYF	TGTGCCAGCACCCAATCCTACACAGATACGCAGTATTTT
TRBD1	.	TRBV5-6	TRBJ1-6	CASSPGQASSPLHF	TGTGCCAGCAGCCCGGGACAGGCTAGTTCACCCCTCCACTTT
TRBD1	once	TRBV19	TRBJ2-7	CASSPSGTGEAEQYF	TGTGCCAGTAGTCCTTCCGGGACAGGGGAGGCCGAGCAGTACTTC
.	.	TRBV7-2	TRBJ1-2	CASSKLGSGANYGYTF	TGTGCCAGCAGTAAACTTGGTTCCGGAGCTAACTATGGCTACACCTTC